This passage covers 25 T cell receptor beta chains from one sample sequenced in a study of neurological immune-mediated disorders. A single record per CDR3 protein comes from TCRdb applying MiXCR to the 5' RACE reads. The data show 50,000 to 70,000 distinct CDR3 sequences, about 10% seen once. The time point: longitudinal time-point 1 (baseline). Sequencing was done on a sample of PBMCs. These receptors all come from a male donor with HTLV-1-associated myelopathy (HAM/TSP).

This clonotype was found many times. The CDR3 nucleotides are TGCAGTGCTAGAGGTCCGGGGGCGGACACTGAAGCTTTCTTT. It codes for CSARGPGADTEAFF. The rearrangement links TRBV20-1 to TRBJ1-1; D is possibly TRBD1 (6 bases). CDR1 and CDR2 from the germline V gene are DFQATT and SNEGSKA (reference sequence). V shed 1 base and J shed 3 bases, with 12 bases lying between them. The CDR3 has 14 residues.

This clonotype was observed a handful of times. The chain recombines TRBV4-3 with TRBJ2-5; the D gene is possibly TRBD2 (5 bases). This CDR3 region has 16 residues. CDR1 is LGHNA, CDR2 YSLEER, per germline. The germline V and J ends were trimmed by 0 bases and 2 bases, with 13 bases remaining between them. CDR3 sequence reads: CASSQDPRGRQETQYF. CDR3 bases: TGCGCCAGCAGCCAAGATCCCCGGGGTCGACAAGAGACCCAGTACTTC.

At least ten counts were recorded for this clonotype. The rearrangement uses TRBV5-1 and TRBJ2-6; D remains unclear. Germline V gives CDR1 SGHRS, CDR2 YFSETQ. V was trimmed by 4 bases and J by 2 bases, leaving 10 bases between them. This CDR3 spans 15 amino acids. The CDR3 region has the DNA TGCGCCAGCAGCAAACAGAACCCTGGGGCCAACGTCCTGACTTTC. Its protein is CASSKQNPGANVLTF.

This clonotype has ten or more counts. CDR3 sequence (DNA): TGCAGTGCTAGCGGACAGTCAAAACTGTTTTTT. Protein product: CSASGQSKLFF. This sequence joins TRBV20-1 and TRBJ1-4; tentatively, D is TRBD1 (6 bases). The germline V gene has CDR1 DFQATT and CDR2 SNEGSKA (reference sequence). V was cut by 3 bases and J by 10 bases, with 9 bases left in between. The CDR3 covers 11 residues.

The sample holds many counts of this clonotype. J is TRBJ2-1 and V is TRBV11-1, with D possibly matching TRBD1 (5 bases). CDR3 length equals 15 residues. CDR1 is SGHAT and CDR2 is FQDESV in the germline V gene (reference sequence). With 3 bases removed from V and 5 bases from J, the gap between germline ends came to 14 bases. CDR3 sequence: CASSLAGRVDNEQFF. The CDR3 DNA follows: TGTGCCAGCAGCTTGGCTGGCAGGGTCGACAATGAGCAGTTCTTC.

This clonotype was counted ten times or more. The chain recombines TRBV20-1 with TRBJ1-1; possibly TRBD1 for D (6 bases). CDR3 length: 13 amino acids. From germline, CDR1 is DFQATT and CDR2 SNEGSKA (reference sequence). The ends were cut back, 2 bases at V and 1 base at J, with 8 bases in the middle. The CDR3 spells CSARRRGNTEAFF. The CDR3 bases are TGCAGTGCTAGACGCAGGGGGAACACTGAAGCTTTCTTT.

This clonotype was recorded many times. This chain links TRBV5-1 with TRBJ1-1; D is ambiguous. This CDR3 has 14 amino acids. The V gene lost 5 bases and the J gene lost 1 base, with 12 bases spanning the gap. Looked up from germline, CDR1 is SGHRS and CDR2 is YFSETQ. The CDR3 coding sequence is TGCGCCAGCAGTCTGGTCCCCCAGAACACTGAAGCTTTCTTT. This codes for CASSLVPQNTEAFF.

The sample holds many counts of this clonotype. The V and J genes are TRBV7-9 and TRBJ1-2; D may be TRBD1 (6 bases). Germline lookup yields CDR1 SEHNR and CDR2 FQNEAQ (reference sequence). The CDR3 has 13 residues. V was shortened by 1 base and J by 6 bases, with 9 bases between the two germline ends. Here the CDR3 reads CASSLGTAHGYTF. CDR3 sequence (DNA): TGTGCCAGCAGCTTAGGGACAGCCCATGGCTACACCTTC.

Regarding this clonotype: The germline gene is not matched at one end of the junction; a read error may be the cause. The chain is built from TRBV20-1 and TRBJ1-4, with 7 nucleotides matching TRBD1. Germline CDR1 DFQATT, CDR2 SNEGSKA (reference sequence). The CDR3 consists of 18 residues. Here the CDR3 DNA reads TGCAATGCTAGAGATATCCAGGGGGTTTCCGCAACTAATGAAAAACTGTTTTTT. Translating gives CNARDIQGVSATNEKLFF.

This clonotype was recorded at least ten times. Here the CDR3 reads CASSHYMLATDTQYF. The CDR3 DNA reads TGTGCCAGCAGCCACTATATGCTAGCCACAGATACGCAGTATTTT. The V gene is TRBV3-1, the J gene TRBJ2-3, with D perhaps matching TRBD2 (5 bases). CDR3 length: 15 amino acids. Trimming left V 3 bases short and J 2 bases short, with 12 bases between. CDR1 and CDR2 from the germline V gene are LGHDT and YNNKEL (reference sequence).

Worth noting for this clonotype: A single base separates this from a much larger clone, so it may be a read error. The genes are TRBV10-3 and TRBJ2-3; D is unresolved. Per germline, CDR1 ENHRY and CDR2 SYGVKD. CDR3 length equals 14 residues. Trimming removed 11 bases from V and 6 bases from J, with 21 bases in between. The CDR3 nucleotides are TGTGCCGCCGCCTTAGTTGGACCGGCCGATACGCAGTATTTT. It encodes CAAALVGPADTQYF.

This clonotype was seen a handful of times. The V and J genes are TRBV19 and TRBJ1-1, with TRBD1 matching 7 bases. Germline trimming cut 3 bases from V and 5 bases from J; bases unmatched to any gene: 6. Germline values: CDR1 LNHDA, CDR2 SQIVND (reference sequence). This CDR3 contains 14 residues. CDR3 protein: CASSISAGGTEAFF. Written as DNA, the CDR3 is TGTGCCAGTAGTATTTCGGCAGGGGGGACTGAAGCTTTCTTT.

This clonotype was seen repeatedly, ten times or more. In nucleotides, the CDR3 is TGTGCCAGCAGCTTGTGGCAGGACTATAGCAATCAGCCCCAGCATTTT. Its translation: CASSLWQDYSNQPQHF. The chain has TRBV7-8 and TRBJ1-5; D uncertain. The CDR3 is 16 amino acids. V was pared by 3 bases and J by 0 bases, with 12 bases between. Per germline, CDR1 SGHVS and CDR2 FQNEAQ.

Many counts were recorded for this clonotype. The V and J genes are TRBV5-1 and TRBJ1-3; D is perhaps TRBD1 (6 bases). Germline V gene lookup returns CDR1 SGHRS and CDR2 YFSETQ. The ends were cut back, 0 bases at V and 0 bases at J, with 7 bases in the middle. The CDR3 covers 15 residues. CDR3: CASSLGDNSGNTIYF. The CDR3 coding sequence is TGCGCCAGCAGCTTGGGGGACAACTCTGGAAACACCATATATTTT.

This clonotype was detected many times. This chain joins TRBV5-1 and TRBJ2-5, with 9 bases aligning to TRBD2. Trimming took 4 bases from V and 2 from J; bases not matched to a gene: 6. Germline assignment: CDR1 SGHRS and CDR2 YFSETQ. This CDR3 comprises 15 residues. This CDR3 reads CASSKPSGGQETQYF. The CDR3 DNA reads TGCGCCAGCAGCAAACCAAGCGGGGGGCAAGAGACCCAGTACTTC.

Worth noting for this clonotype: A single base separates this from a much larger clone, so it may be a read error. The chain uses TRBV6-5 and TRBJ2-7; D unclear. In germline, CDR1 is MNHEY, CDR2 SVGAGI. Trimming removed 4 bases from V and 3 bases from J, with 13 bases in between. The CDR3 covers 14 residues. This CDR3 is CASSFDWTIYEQYF. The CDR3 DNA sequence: TGTGCCAGCAGTTTCGACTGGACCATCTACGAGCAGTACTTC.

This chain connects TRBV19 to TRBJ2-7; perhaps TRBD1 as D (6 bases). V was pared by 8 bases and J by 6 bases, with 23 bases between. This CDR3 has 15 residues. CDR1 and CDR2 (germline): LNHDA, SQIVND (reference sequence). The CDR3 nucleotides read TGTGCCAGTGGACTTCGCGACAGGATGGGCTTCGAGCAGTACTTC. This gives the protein CASGLRDRMGFEQYF.

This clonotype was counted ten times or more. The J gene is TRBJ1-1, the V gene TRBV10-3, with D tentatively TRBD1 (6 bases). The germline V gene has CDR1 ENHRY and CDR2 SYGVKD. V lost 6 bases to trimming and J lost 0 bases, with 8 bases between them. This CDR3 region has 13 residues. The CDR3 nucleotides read TGTGCCATCAGGAGGGACATGAACACTGAAGCTTTCTTT. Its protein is CAIRRDMNTEAFF.

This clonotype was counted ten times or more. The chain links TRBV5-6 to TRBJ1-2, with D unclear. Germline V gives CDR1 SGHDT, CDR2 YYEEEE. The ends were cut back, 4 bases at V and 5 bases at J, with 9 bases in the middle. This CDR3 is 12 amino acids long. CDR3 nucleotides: TGTGCCAGCAGCGGTCGAGTGTATGGCTACACCTTC. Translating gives CASSGRVYGYTF.

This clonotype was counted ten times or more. The CDR3 nucleotides are TGTGCCAGCAGTTACGAGGGGACAGCCTATAATTCACCCCTCCACTTT. It is translated as CASSYEGTAYNSPLHF. This chain uses TRBV6-6 with TRBJ1-6; 7 nucleotides agree with TRBD1. The V and J ends lost 2 bases and 2 bases, in that order; junction bases with no gene match: 3. The germline V gene encodes CDR1 MNHNY and CDR2 SVGAGI (reference sequence). This CDR3 is 16 amino acids long.

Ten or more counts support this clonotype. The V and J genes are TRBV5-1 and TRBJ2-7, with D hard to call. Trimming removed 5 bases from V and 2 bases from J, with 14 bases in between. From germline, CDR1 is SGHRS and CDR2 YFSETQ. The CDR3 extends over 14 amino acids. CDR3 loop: CASSLDGAPYEQYF. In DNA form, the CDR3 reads TGCGCCAGCAGTCTGGACGGAGCCCCCTACGAGCAGTACTTC.

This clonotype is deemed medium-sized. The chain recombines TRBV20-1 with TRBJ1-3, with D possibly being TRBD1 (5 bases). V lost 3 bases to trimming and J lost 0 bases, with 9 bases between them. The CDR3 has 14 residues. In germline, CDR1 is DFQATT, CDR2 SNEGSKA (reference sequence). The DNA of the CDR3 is TGCAGTGCTAGGATGGGGACCTCTGGAAACACCATATATTTT. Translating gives CSARMGTSGNTIYF.

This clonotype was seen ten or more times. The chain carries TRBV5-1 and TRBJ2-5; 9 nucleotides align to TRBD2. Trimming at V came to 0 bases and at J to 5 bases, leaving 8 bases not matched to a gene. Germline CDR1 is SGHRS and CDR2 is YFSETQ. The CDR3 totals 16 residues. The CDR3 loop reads CASSLGVGLAPETQYF. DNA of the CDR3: TGCGCCAGCAGCTTGGGTGTGGGACTAGCACCGGAGACCCAGTACTTC.

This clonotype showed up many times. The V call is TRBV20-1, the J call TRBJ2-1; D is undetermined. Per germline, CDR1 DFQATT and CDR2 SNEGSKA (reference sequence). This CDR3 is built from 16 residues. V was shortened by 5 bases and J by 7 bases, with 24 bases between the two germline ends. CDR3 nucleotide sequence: TGCAGTGCTCCCACCTCCGACCCCCATCACCGTAATGAGCAGTTCTTC. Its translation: CSAPTSDPHHRNEQFF.

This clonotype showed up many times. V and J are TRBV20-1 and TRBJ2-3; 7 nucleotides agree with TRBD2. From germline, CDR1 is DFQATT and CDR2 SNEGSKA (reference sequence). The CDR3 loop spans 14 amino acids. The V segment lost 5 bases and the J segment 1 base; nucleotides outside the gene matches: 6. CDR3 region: CSALSGKRTDTQYF. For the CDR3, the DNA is TGCAGTGCTCTAAGCGGGAAACGCACAGATACGCAGTATTTT.